This T cell receptor (beta chain) was sequenced for a study of shared clonotypes between healthy human individuals. The authors loaded 150 to 250 ng DNA, 25,000 to 30,000 T cell genomes, into sorted-subset replicate PCRs. Assay: immunoSEQ multiplex PCR; the TCRdb copy retains only in-frame clones and omits some. The sample has some 2.3 million clones, 85% to 95% seen once. On this clone itself: The antigen is undetermined.

Notes on the study in general: Sorted-subset samples were not fully sequenced, rarefaction indicated.

V was pared by 2 bases and J by 2 bases, with 17 bases between. This CDR3 is built from 17 residues. Germline-derived CDR1 and CDR2 are SGHNT and YYREEE (reference sequence). Researchers partitioned CD4+ cells into CD45RA+ naive and CD45RA-negative memory subsets. This receptor was identified in a man between 18 and 29 years old in good health. Some clones in this sample may be carry-over from other donors' samples. The sequenced material came from naive CD4+ T cells from PBMCs. As to subset: CD45RA+ positively selected. V and J are TRBV5-4 and TRBJ2-1, with D unresolved. CDR3 residues: CASSFRNGRRTYNEQFF. CDR3 DNA sequence: TGTGCCAGCAGCTTCCGCAACGGGCGAAGGACCTACAATGAGCAGTTCTTC.